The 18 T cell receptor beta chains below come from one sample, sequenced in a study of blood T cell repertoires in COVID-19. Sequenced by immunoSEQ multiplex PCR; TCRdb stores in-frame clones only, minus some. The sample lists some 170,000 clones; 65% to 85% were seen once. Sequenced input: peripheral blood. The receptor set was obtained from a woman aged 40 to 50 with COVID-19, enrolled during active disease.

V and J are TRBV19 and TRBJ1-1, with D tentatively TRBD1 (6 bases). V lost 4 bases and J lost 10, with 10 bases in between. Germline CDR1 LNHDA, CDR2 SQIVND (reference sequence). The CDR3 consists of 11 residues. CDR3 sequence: CASSTTGTAFF. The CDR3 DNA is TGTGCCAGTAGTACTACAGGGACAGCTTTCTTT.

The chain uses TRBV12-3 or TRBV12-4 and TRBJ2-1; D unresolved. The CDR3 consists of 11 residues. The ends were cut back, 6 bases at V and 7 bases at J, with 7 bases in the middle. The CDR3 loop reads CASSPVNEQFF. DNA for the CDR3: TGTGCCAGCAGCCCAGTTAATGAGCAGTTCTTC.

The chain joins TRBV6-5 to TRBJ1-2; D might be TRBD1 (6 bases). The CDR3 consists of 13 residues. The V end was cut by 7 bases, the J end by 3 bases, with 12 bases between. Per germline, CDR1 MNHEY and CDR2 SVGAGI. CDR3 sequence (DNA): TGTGCCAGCAAGCAAGGGGGAGACTATGGCTACACCTTC. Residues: CASKQGGDYGYTF.

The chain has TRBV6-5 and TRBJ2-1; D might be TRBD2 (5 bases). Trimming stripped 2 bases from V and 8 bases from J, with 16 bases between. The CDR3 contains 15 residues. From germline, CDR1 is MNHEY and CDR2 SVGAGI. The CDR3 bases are TGTGCCAGCAGTTACGTGAGACTACAATTGGATGAGCAGTTCTTC. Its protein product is CASSYVRLQLDEQFF.

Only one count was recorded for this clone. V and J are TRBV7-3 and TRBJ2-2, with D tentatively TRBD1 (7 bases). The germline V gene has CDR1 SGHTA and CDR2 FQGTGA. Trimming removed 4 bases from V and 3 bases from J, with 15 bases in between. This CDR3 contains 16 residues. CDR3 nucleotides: TGTGCCAGCAGCTCCCGGACAGGAGGGGACACCGGGGAGCTGTTTTTT. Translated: CASSSRTGGDTGELFF.

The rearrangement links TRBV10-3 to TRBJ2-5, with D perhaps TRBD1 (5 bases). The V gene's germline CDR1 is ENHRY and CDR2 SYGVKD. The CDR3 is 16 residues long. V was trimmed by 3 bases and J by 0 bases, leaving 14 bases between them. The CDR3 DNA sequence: TGTGCCATCAGTGAAGGGCAGGGAAGGTACCAAGAGACCCAGTACTTC. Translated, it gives CAISEGQGRYQETQYF.

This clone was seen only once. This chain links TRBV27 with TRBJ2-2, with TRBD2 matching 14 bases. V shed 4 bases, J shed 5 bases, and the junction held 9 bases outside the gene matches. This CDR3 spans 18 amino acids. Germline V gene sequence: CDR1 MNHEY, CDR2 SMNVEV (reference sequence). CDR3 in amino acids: CASSSPGLAGVRTGELFF. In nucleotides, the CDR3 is TGTGCCAGCAGTTCCCCGGGACTAGCGGGAGTGAGGACCGGGGAGCTGTTTTTT.

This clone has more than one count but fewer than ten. CDR3 coding DNA: TGTGCCAGCAGTTACTCCTGGGGAGCACAAGAGACCCAGTACTTC. It is translated as CASSYSWGAQETQYF. V is TRBV6-5 and J is TRBJ2-5, with D maybe TRBD2 (5 bases). V gave up 0 bases and J gave up 2 bases, with 10 bases separating them. The germline CDR1 and CDR2 sequences are MNHEY and SVGAGI. The CDR3 is made up of 15 amino acids.

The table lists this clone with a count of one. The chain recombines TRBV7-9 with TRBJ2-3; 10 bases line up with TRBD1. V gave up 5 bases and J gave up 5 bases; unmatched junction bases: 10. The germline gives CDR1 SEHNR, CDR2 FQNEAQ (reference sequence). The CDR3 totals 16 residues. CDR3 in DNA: TGTGCCAGCAGCGATCGACAGGGGGCAAGTAGAGATACGCAGTATTTT. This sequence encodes CASSDRQGASRDTQYF.

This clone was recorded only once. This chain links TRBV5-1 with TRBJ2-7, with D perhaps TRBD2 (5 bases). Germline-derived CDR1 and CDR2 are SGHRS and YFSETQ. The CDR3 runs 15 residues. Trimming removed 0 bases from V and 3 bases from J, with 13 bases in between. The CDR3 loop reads CASSLAYGINYEQYF. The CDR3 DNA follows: TGCGCCAGCAGCTTGGCCTACGGGATCAACTACGAGCAGTACTTC.

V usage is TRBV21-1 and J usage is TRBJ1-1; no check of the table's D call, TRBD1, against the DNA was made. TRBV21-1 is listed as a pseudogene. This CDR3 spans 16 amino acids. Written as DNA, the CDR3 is TGTGCCGGCAAAATGGACAGACCAACTATGAACACTGAAGCTTTCTTT. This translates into CAGKMDRPTMNTEAFF.

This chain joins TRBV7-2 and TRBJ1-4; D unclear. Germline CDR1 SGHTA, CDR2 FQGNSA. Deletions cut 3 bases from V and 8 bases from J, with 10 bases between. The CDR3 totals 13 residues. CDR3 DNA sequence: TGTGCCAGCAGCTTCCCCGAGTGGGAAAAACTGTTTTTT. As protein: CASSFPEWEKLFF. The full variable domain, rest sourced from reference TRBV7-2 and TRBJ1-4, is GAGVSQSPSNKVTEKGKDVELRCDPISGHTALYWYRQSLGQGLEFLIYFQGNSAPDKSGLPSDRFSAERTGGSVSTLTIQRTQQEDSAVYLCASSFPEWEKLFFGSGTQLSVL.

CDR3 bases: TGTGCCAGCAGCTTTGCAGGGGGAGACGTTGAAGCTTTCTTT. Its translation: CASSFAGGDVEAFF. The J gene is TRBJ1-1, the V gene TRBV7-9; TRBD1 matches at 7 bases. Germline assignment: CDR1 SEHNR and CDR2 FQNEAQ (reference sequence). With V trimmed by 3 bases and J by 7 bases, 8 bases remained unmatched. This CDR3 is built from 14 residues.

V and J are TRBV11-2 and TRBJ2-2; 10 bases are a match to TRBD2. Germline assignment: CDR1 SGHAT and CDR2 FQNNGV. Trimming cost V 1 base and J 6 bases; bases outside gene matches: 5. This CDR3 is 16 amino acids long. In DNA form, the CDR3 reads TGTGCCAGCAGCTTAGTCAGCGGGAGGGCCGCCGGGGAGCTGTTTTTT. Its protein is CASSLVSGRAAGELFF.

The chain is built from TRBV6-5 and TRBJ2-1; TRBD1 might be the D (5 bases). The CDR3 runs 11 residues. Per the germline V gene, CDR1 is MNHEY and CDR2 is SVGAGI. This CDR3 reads CGVGLLPEQFF. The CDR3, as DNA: TGTGGGGTGGGGCTACTCCCTGAGCAGTTCTTC.

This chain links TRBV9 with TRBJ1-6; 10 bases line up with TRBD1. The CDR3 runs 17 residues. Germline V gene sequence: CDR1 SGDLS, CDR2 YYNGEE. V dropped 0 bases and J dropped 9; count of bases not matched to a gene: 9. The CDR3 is CASSVEPGGDRGSPLHF. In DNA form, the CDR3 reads TGTGCCAGCAGCGTAGAACCGGGGGGGGACAGGGGTTCACCCCTCCACTTT. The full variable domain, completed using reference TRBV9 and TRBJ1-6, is DSGVTQTPKHLITATGQRVTLRCSPRSGDLSVYWYQQSLDQGLQFLIQYYNGEERAKGNILERFSAQQFPDLHSELNLSSLELGDSALYFCASSVEPGGDRGSPLHFGNGTRLTVT.

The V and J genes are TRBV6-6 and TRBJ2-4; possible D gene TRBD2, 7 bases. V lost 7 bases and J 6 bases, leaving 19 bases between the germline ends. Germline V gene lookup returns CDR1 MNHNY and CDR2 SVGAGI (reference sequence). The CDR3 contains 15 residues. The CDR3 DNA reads TGTGCCAGCACCATGCCGGGGGGCAGAGGAAACATTCAGTACTTC. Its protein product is CASTMPGGRGNIQYF.

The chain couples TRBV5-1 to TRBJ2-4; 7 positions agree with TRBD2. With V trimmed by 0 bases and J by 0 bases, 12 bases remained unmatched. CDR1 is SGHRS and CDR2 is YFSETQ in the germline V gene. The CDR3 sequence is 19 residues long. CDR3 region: CASSLDSSGYELAKNIQYF. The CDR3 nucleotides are TGCGCCAGCAGCTTGGATTCTAGCGGTTATGAACTAGCCAAAAACATTCAGTACTTC.